One sample yielded the 5 T cell receptor beta chains listed below, sequenced in a study of cytomegalovirus exposure and HLA in healthy donors. This PCR relied on a set of 60 Vbeta primers and 13 Jbeta primers. The table came from immunoSEQ multiplex PCR; TCRdb's copy has only in-frame clones and leaves some out. The table lists roughly 150,000 clones, roughly 84% of them singletons. The specimen was PBMCs. These receptors all stem from a boy younger than 10 in good health and CMV-seronegative.

The chain has TRBV27 and TRBJ2-1; D not resolved. Trimming left V 1 base short and J 9 bases short, with 13 bases between. Germline V gene data show CDR1 as MNHEY and CDR2 as SMNVEV (reference sequence). CDR3 size: 14 residues. Here the CDR3 DNA reads TGTGCCAGCAGTTTATTACGCTCCTACGCTGAGCAGTTCTTC. Translated: CASSLLRSYAEQFF.

The rearrangement links TRBV18 to TRBJ1-5; TRBD1 matches 10 bases. The V gene end was trimmed by 5 bases and the J gene end by 5 bases; junction bases not matched to a gene: 0. CDR1 and CDR2 (germline): KGHSH, LQKENI. The CDR3 has 13 residues. The CDR3 nucleotides are TGTGCCAGCTCAGGGACAGGGGATCAGCCCCAGCATTTT. Encoded protein: CASSGTGDQPQHF.

The chain uses TRBV11-2 and TRBJ2-7, with D maybe TRBD2 (6 bases). Germline-derived CDR1 and CDR2 are SGHAT and FQNNGV. V was cut by 6 bases and J by 2 bases, with 14 bases left in between. The CDR3 contains 14 residues. CDR3 sequence: CASRTVEGAYEQYF. In nucleotides, the CDR3 is TGTGCCAGCAGGACTGTGGAGGGAGCCTACGAGCAGTACTTC.

This chain connects TRBV2 to TRBJ2-3, with TRBD1 identical over 11 bases. The V gene's germline CDR1 is SNHLY and CDR2 FYNNEI. The length of the CDR3 is 15 residues. The V and J ends lost 6 bases and 4 bases, in that order; junction bases with no gene match: 6. The CDR3 region is CASSGQGASPDTQYF. In DNA, the CDR3 is TGTGCCAGCAGCGGACAGGGGGCAAGTCCAGATACGCAGTATTTT.

The V call is TRBV30, the J call TRBJ2-5, with D maybe TRBD1 (5 bases). Trimming left V 3 bases short and J 4 bases short, with 6 bases between. The CDR3 contains 11 residues. CDR1 and CDR2 from the germline V gene are GTSNPN and SVGIG (reference sequence). The CDR3 is CAWRGRETQYF. The CDR3 nucleotides are TGTGCCTGGAGGGGGCGAGAGACCCAGTACTTC.